Each of the 8 T cell receptor beta chains below was sequenced from the same sample in a study of blood T cell repertoires in COVID-19. The table came from immunoSEQ multiplex PCR; TCRdb's copy has only in-frame clones and leaves some out. Counted here are about 220,000 clones, around 86% occurring once; the ten biggest clones make up 2.2%. The sequencing input was peripheral blood. Source of these receptors: a man aged 25 to 40 who had recovered from COVID-19.

This chain joins TRBV27 and TRBJ2-5; maybe TRBD2 (6 bases). CDR1 and CDR2 from the germline V gene are MNHEY and SMNVEV (reference sequence). The V end was cut by 5 bases, the J end by 1 base, with 14 bases between. The CDR3 covers 15 residues. CDR3 amino acids: CASSRAWGVQETQYF. DNA for the CDR3: TGTGCCAGCAGTCGAGCCTGGGGGGTCCAAGAGACCCAGTACTTC.

The V and J genes are TRBV5-1 and TRBJ1-2; 9 nucleotides line up with TRBD1. Per the germline V gene, CDR1 is SGHRS and CDR2 is YFSETQ. With 0 bases clipped from V and 6 bases from J, the junction kept 6 bases outside the gene matches. This CDR3 contains 15 residues. This CDR3 is CASSLDRGRVNGYTF. In DNA, the CDR3 is TGCGCCAGCAGCTTGGACAGGGGGCGCGTCAATGGCTACACCTTC.

The chain joins TRBV10-3 to TRBJ2-5; the match to TRBD2 covers 10 bases. This CDR3 contains 16 residues. J was trimmed by 3 bases and V by 4 bases; bases with no gene match: 8. Looked up from germline, CDR1 is ENHRY and CDR2 is SYGVKD. The CDR3 sequence: CAISVRFGLAEETQYF. CDR3 in DNA: TGTGCCATCAGTGTGAGGTTCGGACTAGCGGAAGAGACCCAGTACTTC.

This chain joins TRBV12-3 or TRBV12-4 and TRBJ1-2; 10 bases are a match to TRBD1. The V and J ends lost 6 bases and 13 bases, in that order; junction bases with no gene match: 11. The CDR3 covers 13 residues. DNA of the CDR3: TGTGCCAGCAGACTCAGACAGGGGGCCCCCGGCACCTTC. Translated, it gives CASRLRQGAPGTF.

This clone was seen just once. The chain couples TRBV7-2 to TRBJ2-5; a possible D gene is TRBD1 (6 bases). Germline CDR1 reads SGHTA; CDR2 reads FQGNSA. The CDR3 is made up of 14 amino acids. Deletions cut 5 bases from V and 5 bases from J, with 15 bases between. CDR3 sequence reads: CASSLSARGETQYF. The CDR3 DNA reads TGTGCCAGCAGCCTCTCAGCGAGGGGGGAGACCCAGTACTTC.

This chain joins TRBV11-3 and TRBJ1-2, with D hard to call. CDR3 length: 13 amino acids. The V and J ends lost 5 bases and 7 bases respectively, with 14 bases between them. Germline V CDR1 and CDR2: SGHNT, YENEEA. CDR3 loop: CASSPTPRGGYTF. The CDR3 DNA reads as TGTGCCAGCAGCCCGACCCCGCGGGGTGGCTACACCTTC.

This chain joins TRBV7-6 and TRBJ1-2; 8 nucleotides align to TRBD1. Germline CDR1 is SGHVS and CDR2 is FNYEAQ. The CDR3 covers 16 residues. Unmatched junction bases numbered 12, after V lost 1 base and J lost 8 bases. The CDR3 DNA reads TGTGCCAGCAGCTTAGAAGGGACAGGCTTGCTAGGGGGCTACACCTTC. It codes for CASSLEGTGLLGGYTF.

V gene TRBV2 combines with J gene TRBJ2-7, with TRBD1 identical over 7 bases. Per germline, CDR1 SNHLY and CDR2 FYNNEI. V was pared by 7 bases and J by 3 bases, with 9 bases of the junction left unmatched. CDR3 length: 14 residues. CDR3 DNA sequence: TGTGCCAGCACCTTCGACAGGGTAAGCTACGAGCAGTACTTC. Its translation is CASTFDRVSYEQYF.